The 29 T cell receptor beta chains in this list originate from one sample, sequenced in a study of T cells expressing NK-cell markers. TCRdb re-analyzed the 5' RACE reads; it lists each CDR3 protein once, without DNA. The sample includes some 190,000 distinct CDR3 sequences. Sequenced material: blood T cells: a sorted CD56 or NKG2C T cell subset, CD4+ or CD8+ T cells, or bulk PBMC T cells (not recorded which). All receptors come from a man aged 18 to 69 in good health.

This chain connects TRBV29-1 to TRBJ2-7; TCRdb gives TRBD2 as the D gene, but with no DNA this cannot be confirmed. The CDR3 is 16 amino acids. The germline V gene has CDR1 SQVTM and CDR2 ANQGSEA. The CDR3 here is CSVEGTDSGPSYEQYF.

The rearrangement joins TRBV20-1 to TRBJ2-2; TCRdb proposes TRBD1, but this gene call is untestable without DNA. This CDR3 has 13 residues. CDR1 is DFQATT and CDR2 is SNEGSKA in the germline V gene (reference sequence). CDR3 sequence: CSAAEGGGGELFF.

The J gene is TRBJ1-1, the V gene TRBV10-3. There are 12 residues in the CDR3. Per the germline V gene, CDR1 is ENHRY and CDR2 is SYGVKD. The CDR3 here is CAIRDDDTEAFF.

The J gene is TRBJ1-2, the V gene TRBV6-1; the TRBD1 assignment by TCRdb is unverifiable without DNA. Looked up from germline, CDR1 is MNHNS and CDR2 is SASEGT. The CDR3 is 15 amino acids. The CDR3 loop reads CASSDRAAFNYGYTF.

The genes are TRBV11-1 and TRBJ2-5; as DNA is missing, the TRBD1 call by TCRdb cannot be tested. This CDR3 has 17 amino acids. Germline V gives CDR1 SGHAT, CDR2 FQDESV (reference sequence). Here the CDR3 reads CASSNLLPGQGRETQYF.

CDR3 sequence reads: CASSFSDRGPNNEQFF. V usage is TRBV5-1 and J usage is TRBJ2-1; there is no DNA to check the TCRdb D call of TRBD1. The CDR3 totals 16 residues. Germline CDR1 reads SGHRS; CDR2 reads YFSETQ.

V usage is TRBV18 and J usage is TRBJ2-1; without DNA, the TCRdb call of TRBD2 cannot be checked. Per the germline V gene, CDR1 is KGHSH and CDR2 is LQKENI. The CDR3 loop spans 15 amino acids. The CDR3 region is CASSTSGGGYNEQFF.

The J gene is TRBJ2-3, the V gene TRBV7-7; no DNA is available, so the TRBD1 call from TCRdb remains unchecked. This CDR3 has 13 residues. Germline V gives CDR1 SSHAT, CDR2 FNYEAQ (reference sequence). CDR3 sequence reads: CASSPGQTDTQYF.

The chain joins TRBV5-6 to TRBJ2-7. Looked up from germline, CDR1 is SGHDT and CDR2 is YYEEEE. CDR3 length: 13 amino acids. The CDR3 here is CASSSSVSYEQYF.

This chain uses TRBV13 with TRBJ2-3; TCRdb reports TRBD2, a call that lacks DNA to check it against. The CDR3 has 15 residues. Germline assignment: CDR1 PRHDT and CDR2 FYEKMQ (reference sequence). This chain's CDR3 is CASSRSGGASDTQYF.

The chain combines TRBV14 with TRBJ2-2. This CDR3 has 13 residues. Germline V gene data show CDR1 as SGHDN and CDR2 as FVKESK. The CDR3 is CASSWTWTGELFF. The full variable domain, rest sourced from reference TRBV14 and TRBJ2-2, is EAGVTQFPSHSVIEKGQTVTLRCDPISGHDNLYWYRRVMGKEIKFLLHFVKESKQDESGMPNNRFLAERTGGTYSTLKVQPAELEDSGVYFCASSWTWTGELFFGEGSRLTVL.

The rearrangement links TRBV19 to TRBJ1-6; lacking DNA, the TRBD1 call made by TCRdb goes unchecked. The CDR3 length is 12 residues. Germline assignment: CDR1 LNHDA and CDR2 SQIVND (reference sequence). This chain's CDR3 is CASGQGLSPLHF.

The chain links TRBV18 to TRBJ2-3. This CDR3 has 15 residues. Germline loops: CDR1 KGHSH, CDR2 LQKENI. Here the CDR3 reads CASSADSISTDTQYF.

The gene calls are TRBV18 and TRBJ2-1. Germline V gene lookup returns CDR1 KGHSH and CDR2 LQKENI. The CDR3 is 15 residues long. Here the CDR3 reads CASSPKPVAYYEQFF.

CDR3: CASSLGSEELGIETQYF. V gene TRBV7-9 combines with J gene TRBJ2-5. Germline CDR1 is SEHNR and CDR2 is FQNEAQ (reference sequence). There are 17 residues in the CDR3.

This rearrangement joins TRBV3-1 to TRBJ2-1; there is no DNA to check the TCRdb D call of TRBD1. Germline loops: CDR1 LGHDT, CDR2 YNNKEL (reference sequence). The CDR3 consists of 16 residues. The chain's CDR3 is CASSQGGGVSYNEQFF.

This chain connects TRBV20-1 to TRBJ2-6; the D call of TRBD1 rests on TCRdb alone, since no DNA is present to check it. Germline V lookup: CDR1 DFQATT, CDR2 SNEGSKA (reference sequence). The CDR3 extends over 17 amino acids. The CDR3 region is CSARDRGGTSGANVLTF.

The chain uses TRBV10-3 and TRBJ1-4. Germline V CDR1 and CDR2: ENHRY, SYGVKD. CDR3 length: 11 residues. Here the CDR3 reads CAISESGKLFF.

This CDR3 reads CASSRTGTTVSGNTIYF. The chain couples TRBV14 to TRBJ1-3; TCRdb lists TRBD1, though no DNA is available to test this call. Per germline, CDR1 SGHDN and CDR2 FVKESK. The CDR3 length is 17 residues.

This chain links TRBV6-1 with TRBJ1-2. Germline V gene lookup returns CDR1 MNHNS and CDR2 SASEGT. The CDR3 has 13 residues. CDR3 protein: CASSGNIGDGYTF.

The chain carries TRBV7-3 and TRBJ2-7. Germline V gives CDR1 SGHTA, CDR2 FQGTGA. There are 13 residues in the CDR3. CDR3 region: CASSLCLYGRKYF.

This rearrangement joins TRBV6-1 to TRBJ1-4. There are 14 residues in the CDR3. Per the germline V gene, CDR1 is MNHNS and CDR2 is SASEGT. Here the CDR3 reads CASSSRATNEKLFF.

The chain has TRBV12-3 or TRBV12-4 and TRBJ1-3. This CDR3 is 11 amino acids long. The CDR3 sequence: CAIGPGNTIYF.

The chain has TRBV15 and TRBJ2-5; TCRdb indicates TRBD2, and absent DNA this call remains unverified. This CDR3 is built from 15 residues. The germline CDR1 and CDR2 sequences are LNHNV and YYDKDF (reference sequence). CDR3 region: CATSRARASGETQYF. The full variable domain, with the rest looked up from reference TRBV15 and TRBJ2-5, is DAMVIQNPRYQVTQFGKPVTLSCSQTLNHNVMYWYQQKSSQAPKLLFHYYDKDFNNEADTPDNFQSRRPNTSFCFLDIRSPGLGDTAMYLCATSRARASGETQYFGPGTRLLVL.

This chain uses TRBV4-2 with TRBJ1-6; TCRdb picks TRBD1, but there is no DNA to check that call. Looked up from germline, CDR1 is LGHNA and CDR2 is YNFKEQ. There are 15 residues in the CDR3. CDR3 in amino acids: CASSQETGLNSPLHF.

The V call is TRBV7-9, the J call TRBJ2-1; TCRdb names TRBD1, which stays unverified in the absence of DNA. The CDR3 is made up of 15 amino acids. Germline V gene sequence: CDR1 SEHNR, CDR2 FQNEAQ (reference sequence). The CDR3 protein is CASSSRGPAYNEQFF. The complete variable domain, with remaining parts taken from reference TRBV7-9 and TRBJ2-1, reads DTGVSQNPRHKITKRGQNVTFRCDPISEHNRLYWYRQTLGQGPEFLTYFQNEAQLEKSRLLSDRFSAERPKGSFSTLEIQRTEQGDSAMYLCASSSRGPAYNEQFFGPGTRLTVL.

J is TRBJ2-1 and V is TRBV19; TCRdb picks TRBD2, but there is no DNA to check that call. Germline CDR1 reads LNHDA; CDR2 reads SQIVND (reference sequence). The CDR3 has 16 residues. CDR3 sequence: CASSTFGSGGYNEQFF.

This chain uses TRBV29-1 with TRBJ2-7; no DNA is available, so the TRBD1 call from TCRdb remains unchecked. The germline V gene encodes CDR1 SQVTM and CDR2 ANQGSEA. The CDR3 consists of 11 residues. CDR3 amino acids: CSVSRGYEQYF.

J is TRBJ2-2 and V is TRBV6-2 or TRBV6-3. CDR1 and CDR2 (germline): MNHEY, SVGEGT. This CDR3 region has 13 residues. Here the CDR3 reads CASSFTKGGELFF.